A selection of T cell receptor beta chains follows, all from one sample in a study of CXCR3-negative and CXCR3-positive naive CD8 T cells. From the 5' RACE reads, TCRdb lists one entry per CDR3 protein and no DNA. The repertoire table contains roughly 39,000 distinct CDR3 sequences. The specimen sequenced was memory CD8+ T cells from blood. The receptors originated from a human donor in good health. Some clones in this sample may be carry-over from other donors' samples. The CDR3 runs from the conserved cysteine through the conserved F or W. The order of the fields is V gene, J gene, CDR3 protein.

TRBV19,TRBJ1-1,CASSIDPRDRRNTEAFF
TRBV4-3,TRBJ2-2,CASSQTIANTGELFF
TRBV20-1,TRBJ2-7,CSARDLGGGDSYEQYF
TRBV6-1,TRBJ1-4,CASSTIDRENEKLFF
TRBV14,TRBJ2-7,CASSQLPDTFYEQYF
TRBV6-2/TRBV6-3,TRBJ2-5,CASSQTGGASETQYF
TRBV28,TRBJ2-1,CASTESGHEQFF
TRBV5-5,TRBJ2-1,CASSFSGGPYNEQFF
TRBV12-3/TRBV12-4,TRBJ1-5,CASSFWTDRGNQPQHF
TRBV20-1,TRBJ2-5,CSARDGTSGRSTETQYF
TRBV6-5,TRBJ1-5,CASMAWADQPQHF
TRBV20-1,TRBJ2-1,CSARDREKELYNEQFF
TRBV29-1,TRBJ2-7,CSVENRDRATPYEQYF
TRBV5-1,TRBJ1-2,CASSPGTGSRYTF
TRBV7-3,TRBJ2-2,CASSLLAGGLTNTGELFF
TRBV6-2/TRBV6-3,TRBJ1-1,CASSFVRRDTEAFF
TRBV7-9,TRBJ2-4,CASSPRTAKNIQYF
TRBV7-9,TRBJ1-1,CASSLVSSDEAFF
TRBV11-2,TRBJ1-2,CASSLGGLDRANYGYTF
TRBV6-5,TRBJ2-2,CASSYSSDYGELFF
TRBV4-3,TRBJ1-6,CASSQDREDSPLHF
TRBV10-2,TRBJ1-5,CASSRGWGSNQPQHF